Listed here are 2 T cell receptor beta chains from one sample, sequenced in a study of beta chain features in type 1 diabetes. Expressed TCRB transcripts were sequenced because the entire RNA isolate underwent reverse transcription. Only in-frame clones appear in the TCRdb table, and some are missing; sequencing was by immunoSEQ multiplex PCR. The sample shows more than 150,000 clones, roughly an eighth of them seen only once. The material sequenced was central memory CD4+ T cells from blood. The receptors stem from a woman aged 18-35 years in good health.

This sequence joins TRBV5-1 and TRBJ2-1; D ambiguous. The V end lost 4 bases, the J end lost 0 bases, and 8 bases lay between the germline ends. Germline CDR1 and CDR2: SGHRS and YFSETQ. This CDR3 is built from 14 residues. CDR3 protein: CASSRVSSYNEQFF. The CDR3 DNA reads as TGCGCCAGCAGCCGAGTCTCCTCCTACAATGAGCAGTTCTTC. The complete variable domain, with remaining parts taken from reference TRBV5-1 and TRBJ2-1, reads KAGVTQTPRYLIKTRGQQVTLSCSPISGHRSVSWYQQTPGQGLQFLFEYFSETQRNKGNFPGRFSGRQFSNSRSEMNVSTLELGDSALYLCASSRVSSYNEQFFGPGTRLTVL.

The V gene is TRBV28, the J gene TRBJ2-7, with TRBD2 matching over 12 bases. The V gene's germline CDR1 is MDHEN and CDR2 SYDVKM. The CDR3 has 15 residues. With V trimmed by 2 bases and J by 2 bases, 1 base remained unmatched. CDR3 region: CASSLLAGGPYEQYF. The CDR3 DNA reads TGTGCCAGCAGTTTACTAGCGGGAGGGCCCTACGAGCAGTACTTC.